A single T cell receptor beta chain is shown here with its context. Its antigen is as yet unknown. This record belongs to a study of T cell responses to AZD1222 COVID-19 vaccine. Study context: Timing groups of about 4 and about 12 weeks for second doses were pooled. Study results and caveats: Vaccine-associated CD4 TCRs ranged over spike, dominating at 160-218 and 743-854. Spike-specific TCR breadth and depth rose after two AZD1222 doses.

Measured with immunoSEQ multiplex PCR; TCRdb has only the in-frame clones, and not every one. Here the sample spans 120,000 or so clones, roughly nine tenths being singletons. Trimming took off 1 base at V and 0 bases at J, with 2 bases between the two ends. There are 13 residues in the CDR3. Germline CDR1 SGHDT, CDR2 YYEEEE. Sample: peripheral blood, taken on day 0 of AZD1222 vaccination. The rearrangement joins TRBV5-6 to TRBJ1-5, with D hard to call. This clonotype was obtained from an adult in good health. CDR3: CASSLYSNQPQHF. DNA for the CDR3: TGTGCCAGCAGCTTGTATAGCAATCAGCCCCAGCATTTT.